These T cell receptor beta chains were read from a single sample in a study of STAT5B mutations in CD4+ large granular lymphocyte leukemia. Sequencing was performed with immunoSEQ multiplex PCR; in TCRdb, only in-frame clones are kept and a portion is missing. The sample has fewer than 25,000 clones, around 84% seen once. The sequenced material came from CD4+ T cells from blood buffy coats. These receptors were taken from a human donor in good health. Both conserved end residues are part of each CDR3. Each record gives: V gene, D gene, clone size, J gene, CDR3 protein, CDR3 DNA. D genes are given only for firm matches. Size is stated for part of the rows, as once, few or many counts, or as a class when the clone is expanded.

V gene: TRBV27; D gene: TRBD2; clone size: NA; J gene: TRBJ2-7; CDR3 protein: CASRKGGTSGSYEQYF; CDR3 DNA: TGTGCCAGCAGAAAAGGAGGGACTAGCGGGAGTTACGAGCAGTACTTC
V gene: TRBV19; D gene: NA; clone size: NA; J gene: TRBJ2-3; CDR3 protein: CASSTAWDTQYF; CDR3 DNA: TGTGCCAGTAGTACAGCTTGGGATACGCAGTATTTT
V gene: TRBV5-6; D gene: NA; clone size: few; J gene: TRBJ2-7; CDR3 protein: CASSFRQSYEQYF; CDR3 DNA: TGTGCCAGCAGCTTCCGACAGTCGTACGAGCAGTACTTC
V gene: TRBV10-3; D gene: TRBD2; clone size: NA; J gene: TRBJ2-5; CDR3 protein: CAISESLAGGRETQYF; CDR3 DNA: TGTGCCATCAGTGAGTCCCTAGCGGGGGGCCGGGAGACCCAGTACTTC
V gene: TRBV6-6; D gene: TRBD1; clone size: NA; J gene: TRBJ2-7; CDR3 protein: CASSYPGQGSEQYF; CDR3 DNA: TGTGCCAGCAGTTACCCCGGACAGGGCTCCGAGCAGTACTTC
V gene: TRBV29-1; D gene: NA; clone size: NA; J gene: TRBJ1-5; CDR3 protein: CSTSSGGEPQHF; CDR3 DNA: TGCAGCACCTCCTCTGGCGGAGAGCCCCAGCATTTT
V gene: TRBV19; D gene: TRBD2; clone size: NA; J gene: TRBJ2-7; CDR3 protein: CASSTSASGITYEQYF; CDR3 DNA: TGTGCCAGTAGTACCTCAGCTAGCGGGATTACCTACGAGCAGTACTTC
V gene: TRBV12-5; D gene: TRBD1; clone size: NA; J gene: TRBJ1-2; CDR3 protein: CASGPGQKFYGYTF; CDR3 DNA: TGTGCTAGTGGACCGGGACAGAAGTTCTATGGCTACACCTTC
V gene: TRBV13; D gene: TRBD1; clone size: NA; J gene: TRBJ1-3; CDR3 protein: CASSYRQGRSGNTIYF; CDR3 DNA: TGTGCCAGCAGCTATCGACAGGGGCGAAGCGGAAACACCATATATTTT
V gene: TRBV7-2; D gene: NA; clone size: once; J gene: TRBJ1-1; CDR3 protein: CASTQTGTVNTEAFF; CDR3 DNA: TGTGCCAGCACTCAAACCGGTACGGTGAACACTGAAGCTTTCTTT
V gene: TRBV18; D gene: TRBD1; clone size: NA; J gene: TRBJ2-3; CDR3 protein: CASSPLKTGSTDTQYF; CDR3 DNA: TGTGCCAGCTCACCACTCAAGACAGGGAGCACAGATACGCAGTATTTT
V gene: TRBV6-5; D gene: NA; clone size: NA; J gene: TRBJ1-6; CDR3 protein: CASSYSGGGNSPLHF; CDR3 DNA: TGTGCCAGCAGTTACTCGGGGGGTGGAAATTCACCCCTCCACTTT
V gene: TRBV27; D gene: NA; clone size: NA; J gene: TRBJ1-2; CDR3 protein: CASRLDRMVGGYTF; CDR3 DNA: TGTGCCAGCAGGTTGGATAGGATGGTGGGGGGCTACACCTTC
V gene: TRBV15; D gene: TRBD2; clone size: NA; J gene: TRBJ2-1; CDR3 protein: CATSSSLLAGGGDEQFF; CDR3 DNA: TGTGCCACCAGCAGCAGCTTACTAGCGGGAGGGGGCGATGAGCAGTTCTTC
V gene: TRBV6-6; D gene: TRBD2; clone size: NA; J gene: TRBJ2-7; CDR3 protein: CASSYSPSGNEQYF; CDR3 DNA: TGTGCCAGCAGTTACTCGCCTAGCGGGAACGAGCAGTACTTC
V gene: TRBV13; D gene: TRBD1; clone size: NA; J gene: TRBJ1-2; CDR3 protein: CASSRQGYGYTF; CDR3 DNA: TGTGCCAGCAGCCGACAGGGCTATGGCTACACCTTC
V gene: TRBV14; D gene: NA; clone size: once; J gene: TRBJ2-2; CDR3 protein: CASSPRLRGELFF; CDR3 DNA: TGTGCCAGCAGCCCCCGGTTGAGGGGGGAGCTGTTTTTT
V gene: TRBV14; D gene: NA; clone size: few; J gene: TRBJ2-5; CDR3 protein: CASNQGQSWETQYF; CDR3 DNA: TGTGCCAGCAATCAAGGACAATCCTGGGAGACCCAGTACTTC
V gene: TRBV5-5; D gene: NA; clone size: NA; J gene: TRBJ2-1; CDR3 protein: CASSLGIQPRDEQFF; CDR3 DNA: TGTGCCAGCAGCTTGGGGATCCAACCCCGCGATGAGCAGTTCTTC
V gene: TRBV2; D gene: TRBD2; clone size: NA; J gene: TRBJ2-5; CDR3 protein: CASSDRTSGKETQYF; CDR3 DNA: TGTGCCAGCAGTGACCGGACTAGCGGGAAAGAGACCCAGTACTTC
V gene: TRBV4-1; D gene: TRBD1; clone size: NA; J gene: TRBJ1-5; CDR3 protein: CASSHGQGGQPQHF; CDR3 DNA: TGCGCCAGCAGCCATGGACAGGGCGGTCAGCCCCAGCATTTT
V gene: TRBV7-7; D gene: TRBD2; clone size: NA; J gene: TRBJ2-5; CDR3 protein: CASSFGLAGGGETQYF; CDR3 DNA: TGTGCCAGCAGTTTTGGACTAGCGGGAGGGGGGGAGACCCAGTACTTC
V gene: TRBV5-6; D gene: NA; clone size: NA; J gene: TRBJ2-7; CDR3 protein: CASSFRTGRQYF; CDR3 DNA: TGTGCCAGCAGCTTCAGGACTGGAAGGCAGTACTTC
V gene: TRBV6-5; D gene: NA; clone size: NA; J gene: TRBJ1-2; CDR3 protein: CASSDPDGNYGYTF; CDR3 DNA: TGTGCCAGCAGCGACCCCGACGGCAACTATGGCTACACCTTC
V gene: TRBV6-4; D gene: NA; clone size: NA; J gene: TRBJ1-3; CDR3 protein: CASSVGRIDTIYF; CDR3 DNA: TGTGCCAGCAGTGTGGGACGGATTGACACCATATATTTT
V gene: TRBV5-6; D gene: NA; clone size: few; J gene: TRBJ2-7; CDR3 protein: CASSLSGVGAYEQYF; CDR3 DNA: TGTGCCAGCAGCTTGTCCGGGGTGGGGGCCTACGAGCAGTACTTC
V gene: TRBV6-1; D gene: NA; clone size: NA; J gene: TRBJ2-5; CDR3 protein: CASAGHSRMETQYF; CDR3 DNA: TGTGCCAGTGCAGGACACAGTAGGATGGAGACCCAGTACTTC
V gene: TRBV30; D gene: NA; clone size: once; J gene: TRBJ1-1; CDR3 protein: CAWGRLNTEAFF; CDR3 DNA: TGTGCCTGGGGGCGGTTGAACACTGAAGCTTTCTTT
V gene: TRBV7-9; D gene: TRBD1; clone size: once; J gene: TRBJ2-7; CDR3 protein: CASSSPGQGYEQYF; CDR3 DNA: TGTGCCAGCAGCTCCCCGGGACAGGGATACGAGCAGTACTTC
V gene: TRBV5-1; D gene: NA; clone size: once; J gene: TRBJ1-2; CDR3 protein: CASSLNGAGYGYTF; CDR3 DNA: TGCGCCAGCAGCTTGAACGGGGCCGGCTATGGCTACACCTTC
V gene: TRBV2; D gene: NA; clone size: NA; J gene: TRBJ1-5; CDR3 protein: CASSDLGHGNQPQHF; CDR3 DNA: TGTGCCAGCAGTGACTTGGGACATGGCAATCAGCCCCAGCATTTT
V gene: TRBV27; D gene: NA; clone size: NA; J gene: TRBJ2-1; CDR3 protein: CASSPQLRGGSYNEQFF; CDR3 DNA: TGTGCCAGCAGTCCTCAATTGCGGGGAGGATCCTACAATGAGCAGTTCTTC
V gene: TRBV2; D gene: TRBD2; clone size: NA; J gene: TRBJ2-1; CDR3 protein: CANDRGLAGAGEQFF; CDR3 DNA: TGTGCCAACGATAGGGGACTAGCGGGAGCTGGTGAGCAGTTCTTC
V gene: TRBV30; D gene: TRBD1; clone size: NA; J gene: TRBJ2-7; CDR3 protein: CAWNAGTGDYEQYF; CDR3 DNA: TGTGCCTGGAACGCCGGGACAGGGGACTACGAGCAGTACTTC
V gene: TRBV30; D gene: NA; clone size: NA; J gene: TRBJ2-3; CDR3 protein: CAWSQPPTDTQYF; CDR3 DNA: TGTGCCTGGAGCCAGCCCCCCACAGATACGCAGTATTTT
V gene: TRBV18; D gene: TRBD1; clone size: NA; J gene: TRBJ2-7; CDR3 protein: CASSPRTGRGEQYF; CDR3 DNA: TGTGCCAGCTCACCACGGACAGGCCGTGGGGAGCAGTACTTC
V gene: TRBV5-4; D gene: NA; clone size: NA; J gene: TRBJ2-7; CDR3 protein: CASSPEGRGDEQYF; CDR3 DNA: TGTGCCAGCAGCCCAGAGGGCCGTGGGGACGAGCAGTACTTC
V gene: TRBV10-3; D gene: TRBD2; clone size: NA; J gene: TRBJ2-3; CDR3 protein: CAISGGRADTQYF; CDR3 DNA: TGTGCCATCAGTGGCGGGAGGGCAGATACGCAGTATTTT
V gene: TRBV30; D gene: NA; clone size: NA; J gene: TRBJ1-2; CDR3 protein: CAWSHAGMNYGYTF; CDR3 DNA: TGTGCCTGGAGTCACGCTGGGATGAACTATGGCTACACCTTC
V gene: TRBV2; D gene: NA; clone size: NA; J gene: TRBJ1-2; CDR3 protein: CASSSEGYGYTF; CDR3 DNA: TGTGCCAGCAGTTCTGAAGGCTATGGCTACACCTTC
V gene: TRBV4-2; D gene: TRBD2; clone size: NA; J gene: TRBJ2-3; CDR3 protein: CASSLSGQREYADTQYF; CDR3 DNA: TGTGCCAGCAGCCTTAGCGGGCAGCGGGAGTACGCAGATACGCAGTATTTT
V gene: TRBV6-6; D gene: NA; clone size: once; J gene: TRBJ1-5; CDR3 protein: CASIGQGVGNQPQHF; CDR3 DNA: TGTGCCAGCATCGGCCAGGGTGTCGGCAATCAGCCCCAGCATTTT
V gene: TRBV18; D gene: NA; clone size: NA; J gene: TRBJ2-4; CDR3 protein: CASSPTVENIQYF; CDR3 DNA: TGTGCCAGCTCACCAACGGTGGAAAACATTCAGTACTTC